The 23 T cell receptor beta chains below come from one sample, sequenced in a study of cytomegalovirus exposure and HLA in healthy donors. The study ran its PCR with 60 Vbeta and 13 Jbeta primers. The method was immunoSEQ multiplex PCR; TCRdb's version includes in-frame clones alone and lacks a portion of them. The repertoire holds 85,000 to 100,000 clones, with roughly nine tenths as singletons. The sample comprised PBMCs. These receptors were taken from a man aged 25 to 40 in good health and CMV-seropositive.

In nucleotides, the CDR3 is TGTGCCAGCAGCTTGGCGGGGACTAGTTGGCATGAGCAGTTCTTC. Amino acid sequence: CASSLAGTSWHEQFF. The chain has TRBV5-4 and TRBJ2-1; TRBD2 agrees at 8 bases. The germline V gene has CDR1 SGHNT and CDR2 YYREEE (reference sequence). There are 15 residues in the CDR3. The V gene end was trimmed by 0 bases and the J gene end by 8 bases; junction bases not matched to a gene: 7.

The chain couples TRBV5-6 to TRBJ2-5; 8 bases fit TRBD1. The V gene end was trimmed by 6 bases and the J gene end by 5 bases; junction bases not matched to a gene: 21. This CDR3 has 18 amino acids. CDR1 is SGHDT, CDR2 YYEEEE, per germline. As DNA, the CDR3 is TGTGCCAGCAATGCCGAGTTCCACTTCCGACAGGGGTTGGAGACCCAGTACTTC. As protein: CASNAEFHFRQGLETQYF. The full variable domain, rest sourced from reference TRBV5-6 and TRBJ2-5, is DAGVTQSPTHLIKTRGQQVTLRCSPKSGHDTVSWYQQALGQGPQFIFQYYEEEERQRGNFPDRFSGHQFPNYSSELNVNALLLGDSALYLCASNAEFHFRQGLETQYFGPGTRLLVL.

The chain uses TRBV30 and TRBJ1-3, with 7 bases matching TRBD1. The CDR3 consists of 15 residues. V gave up 2 bases and J gave up 2 bases; unmatched junction bases: 6. Germline CDR1 GTSNPN, CDR2 SVGIG (reference sequence). CDR3 DNA sequence: TGTGCCTGGAGTAGGACAACAGGGGCTGGAAACACCATATATTTT. As protein: CAWSRTTGAGNTIYF.

The chain recombines TRBV5-6 with TRBJ2-5; D uncertain. The V gene's germline CDR1 is SGHDT and CDR2 YYEEEE. V lost 0 bases and J lost 0, with 12 bases in between. CDR3 length equals 16 residues. In DNA form, the CDR3 reads TGTGCCAGCAGCTTGGGGCAGAGAACTAACCAAGAGACCCAGTACTTC. This encodes CASSLGQRTNQETQYF. Full variable domain (missing parts from reference TRBV5-6 and TRBJ2-5): DAGVTQSPTHLIKTRGQQVTLRCSPKSGHDTVSWYQQALGQGPQFIFQYYEEEERQRGNFPDRFSGHQFPNYSSELNVNALLLGDSALYLCASSLGQRTNQETQYFGPGTRLLVL.

The V call is TRBV28, the J call TRBJ2-5, with TRBD1 as a possible D gene (6 bases). The CDR3 runs to 14 residues. From germline, CDR1 is MDHEN and CDR2 SYDVKM. With 5 bases removed from V and 4 bases from J, the gap between germline ends came to 14 bases. The CDR3, as DNA: TGTGCCAGCAGTCTACAGGGTCCGAGAGAGACCCAGTACTTC. It yields the protein CASSLQGPRETQYF.

The chain has TRBV5-1 and TRBJ1-1; the D gene is possibly TRBD1 (5 bases). Germline values: CDR1 SGHRS, CDR2 YFSETQ. The CDR3 length is 17 residues. Between the trimmed V and J ends, which lost 4 bases and 5 bases, there was a span of 24 bases. The CDR3 protein is CASSLDTLITLGTEAFF. In DNA form, the CDR3 reads TGCGCCAGCAGCCTGGACACGCTAATTACACTAGGGACTGAAGCTTTCTTT.

J is TRBJ2-7 and V is TRBV11-2; TRBD1 is a possible D gene (5 bases). CDR1 SGHAT and CDR2 FQNNGV come from the germline V gene. The CDR3 totals 14 residues. V gave up 5 bases and J gave up 0 bases, with 11 bases separating them. CDR3 bases: TGTGCCAGCAGCCCGGACAAGAGCTCCTACGAGCAGTACTTC. This translates into CASSPDKSSYEQYF.

V and J are TRBV28 and TRBJ2-5; TRBD2 agrees at 7 bases. J was trimmed by 2 bases and V by 8 bases; bases with no gene match: 5. The CDR3 totals 13 residues. CDR1 is MDHEN, CDR2 SYDVKM, per germline. The CDR3 reads CASSSGPQETQYF. For the CDR3, the DNA is TGTGCCAGCTCTAGCGGCCCTCAAGAGACCCAGTACTTC.

Only a few counts were recorded for this clone. The rearrangement links TRBV2 to TRBJ1-1; D uncertain. The germline gives CDR1 SNHLY, CDR2 FYNNEI. CDR3 length: 18 amino acids. V lost 7 bases and J lost 3, with 27 bases in between. The CDR3 protein is CASIPVPGRQYKDTEAFF. CDR3 sequence (DNA): TGTGCCAGCATCCCTGTCCCAGGCCGCCAATACAAGGACACTGAAGCTTTCTTT.

The rearrangement joins TRBV18 to TRBJ1-4; 8 nucleotides agree with TRBD1. Trimming removed 3 bases from V and 6 bases from J; junction bases left unmatched: 6. Germline V CDR1 and CDR2: KGHSH, LQKENI. The CDR3 is made up of 15 amino acids. CDR3 DNA sequence: TGTGCCAGCTCACCTCCGGGACAGGACTATGAAAAACTGTTTTTT. This translates into CASSPPGQDYEKLFF.

The chain has TRBV5-1 and TRBJ2-2; D remains unclear. Trimming left V 7 bases short and J 4 bases short, with 14 bases between. The CDR3 has 14 amino acids. CDR1 and CDR2 from the germline V gene are SGHRS and YFSETQ. The CDR3 DNA follows: TGCGCCAGCTTTCGGTCGTCCGGCACCGGGGAGCTGTTTTTT. Translation gives CASFRSSGTGELFF.

This chain uses TRBV11-2 with TRBJ2-7; possibly TRBD2 for D (6 bases). V lost 1 base and J 3 bases, leaving 7 bases between the germline ends. The germline V gene encodes CDR1 SGHAT and CDR2 FQNNGV. CDR3 length: 13 amino acids. The CDR3 is CASSLAGVYEQYF. The CDR3 bases are TGTGCCAGCAGCTTAGCGGGGGTCTACGAGCAGTACTTC.

This clone occurred a few times. The rearrangement links TRBV29-1 to TRBJ2-1, with D possibly TRBD2 on 6 matching bases. CDR1 is SQVTM and CDR2 is ANQGSEA in the germline V gene. The germline V and J ends were trimmed by 2 bases and 4 bases, with 12 bases remaining between them. The CDR3 extends over 14 amino acids. CDR3 coding DNA: TGCAGCGTTGAACTGCGGGACTCTTACAATGAGCAGTTCTTC. Translating gives CSVELRDSYNEQFF.

This chain connects TRBV15 to TRBJ1-1; possible D gene TRBD1, 6 bases. Germline V lookup: CDR1 LNHNV, CDR2 YYDKDF (reference sequence). This CDR3 has 13 amino acids. V lost 0 bases and J 10 bases, leaving 12 bases between the germline ends. The CDR3 region has the DNA TGTGCCACCAGCAGAGACATACAGGGCAGAGCTTTCTTT. Protein: CATSRDIQGRAFF.

This clone has a handful of counts. The rearrangement joins TRBV4-1 to TRBJ2-3, with 9 nucleotides matching TRBD1. V shed 1 base and J 4 bases; nucleotides not matched to a gene: 9. The CDR3 loop spans 17 amino acids. Germline CDR1 reads MGHRA; CDR2 reads YSYEKL. CDR3 bases: TGCGCCAGCAGCCAAGCCACCGGGACAGGGTATGCAGATACGCAGTATTTT. It codes for CASSQATGTGYADTQYF.

The J gene is TRBJ1-2, the V gene TRBV2; tentatively, D is TRBD1 (5 bases). CDR1 is SNHLY, CDR2 FYNNEI, per germline. CDR3 length equals 15 residues. V shed 4 bases and J shed 4 bases, with 16 bases lying between them. The CDR3 loop reads CASSVGEGSGYGYTF. Here the CDR3 DNA reads TGTGCCAGCAGTGTAGGGGAGGGGTCGGGCTATGGCTACACCTTC.

The J gene is TRBJ2-4, the V gene TRBV2; TRBD2 matches 12 bases. Trimming at V came to 9 bases and at J to 3 bases, leaving 12 bases not matched to a gene. Germline-derived CDR1 and CDR2 are SNHLY and FYNNEI. This CDR3 region has 17 residues. The CDR3 here is CARGTSGPSSRKNIQYF. The CDR3 coding sequence is TGTGCCAGAGGGACTAGCGGGCCCAGTAGCCGCAAAAACATTCAGTACTTC.

With respect to this clone: A junction boundary mismatches the germline segment, possibly from a read error. The rearrangement uses TRBV5-1 and TRBJ2-7; TRBD2 matches 10 bases. Per germline, CDR1 SGHRS and CDR2 YFSETQ. CDR3 length: 17 amino acids. CDR3 bases: TGCGCCAACAGCTTGGAGGCTAGCGGGAGAGGCTCCTACGAGCAGTACTTC. Its protein product is CANSLEASGRGSYEQYF.

This clone occurred a few times. This rearrangement joins TRBV4-2 to TRBJ1-4; D is ambiguous. Germline CDR1 is LGHNA and CDR2 is YNFKEQ. The length of the CDR3 is 16 residues. V lost 0 bases, J lost 4 bases, and 12 bases lay in between. In DNA form, the CDR3 reads TGTGCCAGCAGCCAAGATCCGAGGCCGAGTAATGAAAAACTGTTTTTT. Its protein product is CASSQDPRPSNEKLFF.

The chain couples TRBV18 to TRBJ2-7; D not resolved. CDR1 is KGHSH, CDR2 LQKENI, per germline. CDR3 length: 12 amino acids. Trimming left V 2 bases short and J 2 bases short, with 4 bases between. CDR3 DNA sequence: TGTGCCAGCTCACCAGACACCTACGAGCAGTACTTC. The encoded protein is CASSPDTYEQYF.

This clone was seen only a few times. The V and J genes are TRBV5-1 and TRBJ2-7; the match to TRBD1 covers 7 bases. The CDR3 loop spans 14 amino acids. Germline trimming cut 2 bases from V and 5 bases from J; bases unmatched to any gene: 7. In germline, CDR1 is SGHRS, CDR2 YFSETQ. DNA for the CDR3: TGCGCCAGCAGCTTCTGGACAGGAAAGGACGAGCAGTACTTC. Amino acids: CASSFWTGKDEQYF.

The rearrangement joins TRBV4-1 to TRBJ1-5; D is undetermined. Germline V lookup: CDR1 MGHRA, CDR2 YSYEKL. This CDR3 comprises 14 residues. V shed 1 base and J shed 6 bases, with 10 bases lying between them. Here the CDR3 reads CASSQGLRGQPQHF. The DNA for the CDR3 is TGCGCCAGCAGCCAAGGTCTCCGGGGTCAGCCCCAGCATTTT.

The rearrangement uses TRBV29-1 and TRBJ1-2; D is ambiguous. The CDR3 consists of 11 residues. Germline assignment: CDR1 SQVTM and CDR2 ANQGSEA. V was shortened by 6 bases and J by 10 bases, with 15 bases between the two germline ends. This chain's CDR3 is CSVLSGVDYTF. CDR3 DNA sequence: TGCAGCGTGCTGAGCGGGGTGGACTACACCTTC.